This TCR beta chain emerged from a study of T cell responses to AZD1222 COVID-19 vaccine. Overall study findings and caveats: Two doses of AZD1222 preceded a rise in Spike-specific TCR breadth and depth.

As concerns this clone: What it recognizes is unknown.

The table came from immunoSEQ multiplex PCR; TCRdb's copy has only in-frame clones and leaves some out. The data hold about 94,000 clones, with 85% observed a single time. The receptor was derived from an adult who received the AZD1222 COVID-19 vaccine. This sample comprised peripheral blood, obtained 28 days after the second AZD1222 dose.

CDR3 DNA: TGTGCCAGCATGGACCGAGGGAACACTGAAGCTTTCTTT. It encodes CASMDRGNTEAFF. V usage is TRBV2 and J usage is TRBJ1-1, with D uncertain. Germline CDR1 and CDR2: SNHLY and FYNNEI. The CDR3 length is 13 residues. Trimming took off 7 bases at V and 1 base at J, with 10 bases between the two ends. Full variable domain (outside the CDR3, taken from reference TRBV2 and TRBJ1-1): EPEVTQTPSHQVTQMGQEVILRCVPISNHLYFYWYRQILGQKVEFLVSFYNNEISEKSEIFDDQFSVERPDGSNFTLKIRSTKLEDSAMYFCASMDRGNTEAFFGQGTRLTVV.